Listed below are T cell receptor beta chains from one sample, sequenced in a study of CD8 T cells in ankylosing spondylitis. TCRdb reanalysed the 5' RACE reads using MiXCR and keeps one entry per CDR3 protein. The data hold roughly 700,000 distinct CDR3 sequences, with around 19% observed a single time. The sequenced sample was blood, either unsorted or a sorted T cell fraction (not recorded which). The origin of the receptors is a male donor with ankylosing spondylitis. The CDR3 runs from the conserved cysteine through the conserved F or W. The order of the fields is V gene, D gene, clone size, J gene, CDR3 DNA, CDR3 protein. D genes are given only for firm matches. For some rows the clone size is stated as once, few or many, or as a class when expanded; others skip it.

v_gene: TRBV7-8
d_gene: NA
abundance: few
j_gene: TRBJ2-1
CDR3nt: TGTGCCAGCAGCCGACCCGGGTGGAACAATGAGCAGTTCTTC
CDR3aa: CASSRPGWNNEQFF

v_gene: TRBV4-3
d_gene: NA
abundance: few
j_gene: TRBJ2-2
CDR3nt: TGCGCCAGCAGCCAGGAACACGGCTACGGGGAGCTGTTTTTT
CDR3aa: CASSQEHGYGELFF

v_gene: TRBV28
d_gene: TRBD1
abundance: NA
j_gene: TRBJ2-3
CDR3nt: TGTGCCAGCAGTCAAGACCCCGGGACAGCCACAGATACGCAGTATTTT
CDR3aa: CASSQDPGTATDTQYF

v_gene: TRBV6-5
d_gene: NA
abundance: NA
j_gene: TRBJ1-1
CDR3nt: TGTGCCAGCAGTTACGCCGAGGGGGGCACTGAAGCTTTCTTT
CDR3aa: CASSYAEGGTEAFF

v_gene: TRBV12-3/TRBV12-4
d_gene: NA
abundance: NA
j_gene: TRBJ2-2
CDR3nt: TGTGCCAGCAGTCGCGCAGCGGGACAGAACACCGGGGAGCTGTTTTTT
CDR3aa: CASSRAAGQNTGELFF

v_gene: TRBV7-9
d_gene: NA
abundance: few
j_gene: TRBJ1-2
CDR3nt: TGTGCCAGCAACTCTGGACCTGTCGCAGGGCGGCATGGCTACACCTTC
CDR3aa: CASNSGPVAGRHGYTF

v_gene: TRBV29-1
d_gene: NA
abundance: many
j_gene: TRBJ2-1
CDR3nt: TGCAGCGTTGAAGGGCTAGCAGGCAATGAGCAGTTCTTC
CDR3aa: CSVEGLAGNEQFF

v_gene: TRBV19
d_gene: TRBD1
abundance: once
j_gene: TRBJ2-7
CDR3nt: TGTGCCAGTAGTATAGATGGACAGGGCCGGGTCTACGAGCAGTACTTC
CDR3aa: CASSIDGQGRVYEQYF

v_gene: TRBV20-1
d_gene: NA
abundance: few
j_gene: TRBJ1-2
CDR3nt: TGCAGTGCAGGCAGAAAGAACTATGGCTACACCTTC
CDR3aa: CSAGRKNYGYTF

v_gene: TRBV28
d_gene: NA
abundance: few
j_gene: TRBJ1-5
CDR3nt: TGTGCCAGCAGCCGGGACGGTCATCAGCCCCAGCATTTT
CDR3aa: CASSRDGHQPQHF

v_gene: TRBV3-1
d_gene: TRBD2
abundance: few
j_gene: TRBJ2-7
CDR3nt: TGTGCCAGCAGCCAAGACGCTAGCGGGTGGAGGAACGAGCAGTACTTC
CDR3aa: CASSQDASGWRNEQYF

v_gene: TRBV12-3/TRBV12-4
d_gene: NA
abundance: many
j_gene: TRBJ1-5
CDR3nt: TGTGCCAGCAGTTTCTTAGAACAGCCCCAGCATTTT
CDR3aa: CASSFLEQPQHF

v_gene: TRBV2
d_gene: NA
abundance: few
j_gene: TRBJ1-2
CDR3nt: TGTGCCAGCAGTGAAGCCCCCCTCCAGGGGCTTAACTATGGCTACACCTTC
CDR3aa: CASSEAPLQGLNYGYTF

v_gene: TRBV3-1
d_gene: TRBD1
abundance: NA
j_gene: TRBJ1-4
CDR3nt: TGTGCCAGCAGCCAAGATTGGTCAGGGGGTCTCCATGAAAAACTGTTTTTT
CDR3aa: CASSQDWSGGLHEKLFF

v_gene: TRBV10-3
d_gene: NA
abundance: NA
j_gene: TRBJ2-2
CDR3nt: TGTGCCATCAGTGGTGCCGGGGAGCTGTTTTTT
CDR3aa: CAISGAGELFF

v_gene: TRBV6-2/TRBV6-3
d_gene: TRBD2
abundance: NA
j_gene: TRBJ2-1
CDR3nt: TGTGCCAGCAGTTTCGGGACTAGCGGGAATGAGCAGTTCTTC
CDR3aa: CASSFGTSGNEQFF

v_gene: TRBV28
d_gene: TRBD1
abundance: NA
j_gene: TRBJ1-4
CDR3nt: TGTGCCATCCAGTACAGGGGGCTTGAAAAACTGTTTTTT
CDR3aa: CAIQYRGLEKLFF

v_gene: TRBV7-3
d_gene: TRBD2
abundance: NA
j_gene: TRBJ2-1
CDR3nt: TGTGCCAGCAGCTTATTGGGTGGCGGGGGGGCATATGAGCAGTTCTTC
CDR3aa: CASSLLGGGGAYEQFF

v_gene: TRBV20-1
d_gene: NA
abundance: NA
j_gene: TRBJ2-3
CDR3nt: TGCAGTGCAGGGACCCACTCTAGCACAGATACGCAGTATTTT
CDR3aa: CSAGTHSSTDTQYF

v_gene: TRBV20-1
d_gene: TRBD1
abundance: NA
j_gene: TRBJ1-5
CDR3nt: TGCAGTGCATATGGGACAGGGGTTAATCAGCCCCAGCATTTT
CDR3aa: CSAYGTGVNQPQHF

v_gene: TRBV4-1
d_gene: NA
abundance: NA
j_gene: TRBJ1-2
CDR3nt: TGCGCCAGCAGCCTGGGGCTGGGGGGAGGCTATGGCTACACCTTC
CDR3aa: CASSLGLGGGYGYTF

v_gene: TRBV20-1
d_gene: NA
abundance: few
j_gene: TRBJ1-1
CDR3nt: TGCAGTGCTCCACCTAGCGTTGTTGGGGGCAAAGGTACTGAAGCTTTCTTT
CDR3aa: CSAPPSVVGGKGTEAFF

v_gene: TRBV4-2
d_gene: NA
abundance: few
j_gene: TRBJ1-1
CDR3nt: TGTGCCAGCAGCCAAGCGGGGGACATAATGAACACTGAAGCTTTCTTT
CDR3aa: CASSQAGDIMNTEAFF

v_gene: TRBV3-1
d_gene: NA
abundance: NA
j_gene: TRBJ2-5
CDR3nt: TGTGCCAGCAGCCCCCCCGGTCCTCGAAGAGGGGAGACCCAGTACTTC
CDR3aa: CASSPPGPRRGETQYF

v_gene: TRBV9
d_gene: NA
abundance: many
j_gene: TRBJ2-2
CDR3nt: TGTGCCAGCAGCCCTGGAAGGGGGAACACCGGGGAGCTGTTTTTT
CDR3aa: CASSPGRGNTGELFF